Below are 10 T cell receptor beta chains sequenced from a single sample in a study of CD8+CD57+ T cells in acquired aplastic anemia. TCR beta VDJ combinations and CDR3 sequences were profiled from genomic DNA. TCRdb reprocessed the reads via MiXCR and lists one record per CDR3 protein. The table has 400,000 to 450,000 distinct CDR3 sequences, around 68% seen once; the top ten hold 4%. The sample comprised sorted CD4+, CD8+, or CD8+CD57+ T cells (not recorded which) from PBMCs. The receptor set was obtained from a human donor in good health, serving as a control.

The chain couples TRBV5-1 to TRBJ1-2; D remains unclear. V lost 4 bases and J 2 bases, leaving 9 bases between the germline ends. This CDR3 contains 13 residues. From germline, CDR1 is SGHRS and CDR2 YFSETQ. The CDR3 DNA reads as TGCGCCAGCAGCATAGGGTCGAACTATGGCTACACCTTC. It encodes CASSIGSNYGYTF.

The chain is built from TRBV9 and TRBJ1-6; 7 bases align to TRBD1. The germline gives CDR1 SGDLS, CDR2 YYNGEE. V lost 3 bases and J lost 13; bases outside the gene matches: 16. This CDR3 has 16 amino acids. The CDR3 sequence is CASSEGQGVQETPLHF. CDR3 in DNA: TGTGCCAGCAGCGAAGGTCAGGGGGTACAAGAGACCCCCCTCCACTTT.

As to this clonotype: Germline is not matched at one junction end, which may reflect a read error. CDR3 sequence (DNA): TGTGCCAGCAGCTTGTTAGGCGGGAACACCGGGCAGTTT. Translated: CASSLLGGNTGQF. The chain carries TRBV9 and TRBJ1-5; D remains unclear. The CDR3 spans 13 residues. Per the germline V gene, CDR1 is SGDLS and CDR2 is YYNGEE.

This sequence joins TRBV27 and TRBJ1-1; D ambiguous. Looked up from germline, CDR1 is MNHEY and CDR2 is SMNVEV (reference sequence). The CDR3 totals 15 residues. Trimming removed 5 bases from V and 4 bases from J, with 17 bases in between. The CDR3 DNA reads TGTGCCAGCAGTCCTCTTTTGGGTTCTGGCACTGAAGCTTTCTTT. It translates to CASSPLLGSGTEAFF.

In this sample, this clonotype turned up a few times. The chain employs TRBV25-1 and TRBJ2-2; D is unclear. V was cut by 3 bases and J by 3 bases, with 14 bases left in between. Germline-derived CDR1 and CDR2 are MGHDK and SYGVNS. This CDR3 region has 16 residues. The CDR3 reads CASSETSEPYTGELFF. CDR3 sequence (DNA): TGTGCCAGCAGTGAGACGTCGGAGCCCTACACCGGGGAGCTGTTTTTT.

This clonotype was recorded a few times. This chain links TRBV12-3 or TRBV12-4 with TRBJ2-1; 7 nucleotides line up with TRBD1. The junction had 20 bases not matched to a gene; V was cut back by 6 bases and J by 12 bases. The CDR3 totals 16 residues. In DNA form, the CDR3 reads TGTGCCAGCAGCCCCCCCAGGACAGGCTACACAGATACGCAGTTCTTC. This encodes CASSPPRTGYTDTQFF.

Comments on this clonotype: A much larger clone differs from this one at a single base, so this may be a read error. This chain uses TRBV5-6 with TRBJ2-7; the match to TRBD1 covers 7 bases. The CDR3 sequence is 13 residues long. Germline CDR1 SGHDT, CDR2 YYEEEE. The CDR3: CASSLRGPDEQHF. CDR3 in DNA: TGTGCCAGCAGCTTGAGGGGGCCGGACGAGCAGCACTTC.

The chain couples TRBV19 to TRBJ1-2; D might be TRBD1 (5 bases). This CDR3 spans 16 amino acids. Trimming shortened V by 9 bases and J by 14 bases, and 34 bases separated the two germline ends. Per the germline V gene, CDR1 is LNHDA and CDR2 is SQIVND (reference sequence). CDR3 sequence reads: CASSLVTGSVLGGETF. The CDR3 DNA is TGTGCCAGCAGCCTCGTAACAGGTTCCGTATTGGGCGGCGAAACCTTC.

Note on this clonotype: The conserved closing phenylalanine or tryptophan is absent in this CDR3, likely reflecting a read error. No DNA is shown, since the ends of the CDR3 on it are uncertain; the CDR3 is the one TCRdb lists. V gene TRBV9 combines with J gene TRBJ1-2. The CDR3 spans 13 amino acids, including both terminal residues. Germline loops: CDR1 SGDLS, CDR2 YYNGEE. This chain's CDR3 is CASSLAPLRRSAL.

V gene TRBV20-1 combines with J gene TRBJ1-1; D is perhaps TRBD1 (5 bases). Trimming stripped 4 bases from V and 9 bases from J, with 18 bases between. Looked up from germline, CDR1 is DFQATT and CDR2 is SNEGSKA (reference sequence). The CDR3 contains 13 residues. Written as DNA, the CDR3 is TGCAGTGCTATCGCCAGCGAACGGGGGAAAGCTTTCTTT. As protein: CSAIASERGKAFF.